This T cell receptor (beta chain) was sequenced for a study of blood T cell repertoires in COVID-19. Assignments of participants to cohorts depended upon their own reported clinical history. Symptom resolution, clearance, or two negative PCRs marked the recovered donors of Cohort 3. Clones were sequenced by immunoSEQ multiplex PCR, and TCRdb holds only the in-frame ones, with some missing. The table shows about 400,000 clones, with approximately 89% occurring only once. Germline values: CDR1 SGHDN, CDR2 FVKESK. The length of the CDR3 is 12 residues. Trimming removed 4 bases at V and 9 bases at J, with 7 bases between.

V and J are TRBV14 and TRBJ1-6, with D possibly TRBD1 on 5 matching bases. The sequenced material came from PBMCs or T cells enriched from blood (not recorded which). The TCR sequence derives from a woman in her 30s who had recovered from COVID-19. CDR3 residues: CASSPGGSPLHF. The CDR3 nucleotides are TGTGCCAGCAGCCCCGGGGGTTCACCCCTCCACTTT.